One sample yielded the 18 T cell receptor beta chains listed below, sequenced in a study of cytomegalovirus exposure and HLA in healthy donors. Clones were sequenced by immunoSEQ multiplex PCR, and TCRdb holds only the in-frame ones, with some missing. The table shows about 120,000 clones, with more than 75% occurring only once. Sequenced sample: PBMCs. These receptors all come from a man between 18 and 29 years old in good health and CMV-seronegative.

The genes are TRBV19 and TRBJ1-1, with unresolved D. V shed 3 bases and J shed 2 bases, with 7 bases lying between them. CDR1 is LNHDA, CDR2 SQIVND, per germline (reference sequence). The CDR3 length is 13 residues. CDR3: CASSILENTEAFF. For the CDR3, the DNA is TGTGCCAGTAGTATCTTAGAAAACACTGAAGCTTTCTTT.

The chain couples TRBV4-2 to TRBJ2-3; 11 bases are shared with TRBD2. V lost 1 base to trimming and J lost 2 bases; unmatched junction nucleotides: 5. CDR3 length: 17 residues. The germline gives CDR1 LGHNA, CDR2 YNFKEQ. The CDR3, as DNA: TGTGCCAGCAGCCAAGTTGGGACTAGCGGTTACACAGATACGCAGTATTTT. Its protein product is CASSQVGTSGYTDTQYF.

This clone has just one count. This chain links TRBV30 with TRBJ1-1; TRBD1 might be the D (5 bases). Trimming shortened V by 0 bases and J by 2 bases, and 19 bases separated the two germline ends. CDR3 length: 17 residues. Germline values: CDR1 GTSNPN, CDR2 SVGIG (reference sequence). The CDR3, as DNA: TGTGCCTGGAGTGTATCCCGCGTCCGGGGGGGAAACACTGAAGCTTTCTTT. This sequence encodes CAWSVSRVRGGNTEAFF.

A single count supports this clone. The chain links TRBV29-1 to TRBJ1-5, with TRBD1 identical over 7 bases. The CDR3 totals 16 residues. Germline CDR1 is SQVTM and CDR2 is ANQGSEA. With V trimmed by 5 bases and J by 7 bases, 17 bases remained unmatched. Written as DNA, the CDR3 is TGCAGCGTTCCCCTACAGGGGTTCCGATCAGGGCAGCCCCAGCATTTT. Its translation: CSVPLQGFRSGQPQHF. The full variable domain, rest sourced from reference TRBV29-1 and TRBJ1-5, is SAVISQKPSRDICQRGTSLTIQCQVDSQVTMMFWYRQQPGQSLTLIATANQGSEATYESGFVIDKFPISRPNLTFSTLTVSNMSPEDSSIYLCSVPLQGFRSGQPQHFGDGTRLSIL.

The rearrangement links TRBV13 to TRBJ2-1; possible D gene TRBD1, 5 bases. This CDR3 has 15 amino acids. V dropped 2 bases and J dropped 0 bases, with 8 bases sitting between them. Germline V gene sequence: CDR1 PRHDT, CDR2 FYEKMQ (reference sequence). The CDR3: CASSLRGGSYNEQFF. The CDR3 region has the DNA TGTGCCAGCAGCTTAAGGGGTGGCTCCTACAATGAGCAGTTCTTC.

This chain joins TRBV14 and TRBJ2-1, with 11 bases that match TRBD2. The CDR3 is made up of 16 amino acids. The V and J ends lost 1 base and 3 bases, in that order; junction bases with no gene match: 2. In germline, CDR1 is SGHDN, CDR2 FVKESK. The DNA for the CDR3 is TGTGCCAGCAGCCAAGCTAGCGGGAGGCGCTACAATGAGCAGTTCTTC. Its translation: CASSQASGRRYNEQFF.

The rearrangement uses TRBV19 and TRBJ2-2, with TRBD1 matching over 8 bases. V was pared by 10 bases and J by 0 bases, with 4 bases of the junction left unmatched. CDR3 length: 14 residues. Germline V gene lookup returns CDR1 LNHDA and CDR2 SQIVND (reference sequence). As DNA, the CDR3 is TGTGCCACAGGACAGGGAACGAACACCGGGGAGCTGTTTTTT. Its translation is CATGQGTNTGELFF.

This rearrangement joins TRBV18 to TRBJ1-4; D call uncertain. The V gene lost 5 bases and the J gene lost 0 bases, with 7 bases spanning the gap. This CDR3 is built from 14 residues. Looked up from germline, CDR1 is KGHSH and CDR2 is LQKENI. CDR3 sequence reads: CASSATATNEKLFF. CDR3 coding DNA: TGTGCCAGCTCAGCCACTGCAACTAATGAAAAACTGTTTTTT.

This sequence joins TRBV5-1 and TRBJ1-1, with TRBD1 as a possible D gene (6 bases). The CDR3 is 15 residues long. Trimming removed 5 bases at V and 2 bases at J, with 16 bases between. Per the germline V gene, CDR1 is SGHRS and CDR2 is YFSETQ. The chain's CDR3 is CASSHSQGLNTEAFF. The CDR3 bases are TGCGCCAGCAGTCATTCCCAGGGGCTCAACACTGAAGCTTTCTTT.

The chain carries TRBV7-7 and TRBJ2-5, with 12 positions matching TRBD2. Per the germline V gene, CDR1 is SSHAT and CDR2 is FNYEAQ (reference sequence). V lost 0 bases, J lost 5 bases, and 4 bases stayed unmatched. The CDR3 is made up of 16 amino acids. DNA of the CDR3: TGTGCCAGCAGCTTAGCCCCGACTAGCGGGAGCGAGACCCAGTACTTC. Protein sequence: CASSLAPTSGSETQYF.

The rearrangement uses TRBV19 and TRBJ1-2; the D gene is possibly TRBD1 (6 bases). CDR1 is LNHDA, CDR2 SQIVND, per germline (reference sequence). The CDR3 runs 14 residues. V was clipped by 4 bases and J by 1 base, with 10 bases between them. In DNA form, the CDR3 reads TGTGCCAGTAGTAAACAGGGTCTTAACTATGGCTACACCTTC. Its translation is CASSKQGLNYGYTF.

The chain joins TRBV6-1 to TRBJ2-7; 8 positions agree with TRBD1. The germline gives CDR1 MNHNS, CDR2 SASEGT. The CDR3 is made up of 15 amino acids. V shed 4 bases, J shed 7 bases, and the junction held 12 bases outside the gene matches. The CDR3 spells CASSGRQGPGGEQYF. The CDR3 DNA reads TGTGCCAGCAGTGGCCGACAGGGGCCGGGTGGGGAGCAGTACTTC.

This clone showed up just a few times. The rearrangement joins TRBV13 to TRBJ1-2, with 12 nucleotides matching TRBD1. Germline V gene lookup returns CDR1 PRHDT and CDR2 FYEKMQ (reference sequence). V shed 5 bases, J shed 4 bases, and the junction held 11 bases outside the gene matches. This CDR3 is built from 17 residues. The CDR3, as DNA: TGTGCCAGCAGCCACGGGACAGGGGGCGCACAGGGCTATGGCTACACCTTC. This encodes CASSHGTGGAQGYGYTF.

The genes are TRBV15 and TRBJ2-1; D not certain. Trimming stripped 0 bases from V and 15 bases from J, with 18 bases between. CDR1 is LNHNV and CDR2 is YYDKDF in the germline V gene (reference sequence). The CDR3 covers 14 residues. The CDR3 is CATSRDLALNRRFF. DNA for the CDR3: TGTGCCACCAGCAGAGATTTAGCTCTGAACCGGCGGTTCTTC.

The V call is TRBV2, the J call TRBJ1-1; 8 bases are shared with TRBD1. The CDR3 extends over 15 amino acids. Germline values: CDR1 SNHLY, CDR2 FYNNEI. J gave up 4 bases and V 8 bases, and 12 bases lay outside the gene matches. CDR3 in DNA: TGTGCCAGCGCTGGACAGGGAGGAGTCGGCACTGAAGCTTTCTTT. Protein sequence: CASAGQGGVGTEAFF.

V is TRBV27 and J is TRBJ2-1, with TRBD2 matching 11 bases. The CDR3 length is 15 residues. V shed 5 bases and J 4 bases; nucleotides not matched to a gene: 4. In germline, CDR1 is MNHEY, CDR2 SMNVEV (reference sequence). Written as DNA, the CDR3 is TGTGCCAGCAGTCCGGGACTAGCGGCTTACAATGAGCAGTTCTTC. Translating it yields CASSPGLAAYNEQFF.

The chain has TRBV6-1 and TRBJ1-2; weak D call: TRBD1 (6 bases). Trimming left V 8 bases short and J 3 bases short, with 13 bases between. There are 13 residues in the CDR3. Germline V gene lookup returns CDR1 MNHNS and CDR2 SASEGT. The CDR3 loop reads CASYRRQDYGYTF. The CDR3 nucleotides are TGTGCCAGCTATCGGAGACAGGACTATGGCTACACCTTC.

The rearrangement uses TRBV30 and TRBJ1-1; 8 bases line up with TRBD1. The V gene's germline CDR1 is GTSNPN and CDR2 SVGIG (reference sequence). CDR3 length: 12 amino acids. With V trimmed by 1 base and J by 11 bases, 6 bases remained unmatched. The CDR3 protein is CAWSATGVGAFF. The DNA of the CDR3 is TGTGCCTGGAGTGCGACAGGGGTGGGTGCTTTCTTT.